This T cell receptor (beta chain) was captured in a study of siplizumab effects on memory and regulatory T cells. Points from the study as a whole: Significant reduction of alloreactive sequences traceable to unstimulated CD4+ memory cells was observed with siplizumab.

V gave up 5 bases and J gave up 6 bases; unmatched junction bases: 18. CDR3 length: 18 residues. Germline V gene data show CDR1 as MNHEY and CDR2 as SMNVEV (reference sequence). Worth noting for this clone: As yet, its antigen is unknown.

The table came from immunoSEQ multiplex PCR; TCRdb's copy has only in-frame clones and leaves some out. The table includes about 46,000 clones, 93% detected once. The chain carries TRBV27 and TRBJ1-2; 10 positions agree with TRBD1. The source material was CD8+ T cells sorted from blood. The sequence derives from a human donor in good health. The CDR3 loop is CASSPSAGDRGSLDGYTF. In DNA form, the CDR3 reads TGTGCCAGCAGTCCCTCGGCGGGGGACAGGGGATCGTTAGATGGCTACACCTTC.